The 8 T cell receptor beta chains below all came from one sample that was sequenced in a study of T cells in Graves' hyperthyroidism and ophthalmopathy. RNA transcripts gave rise to amplified TCR beta CDR3 regions. The HTBI primer set drove a first-round RT-PCR of the TCR CDR3. Each CDR3 protein gets one entry after TCRdb re-called the multiplex PCR reads with MiXCR. This table has more than 300,000 distinct CDR3 sequences, approximately 17% appearing once. Sequencing input: blood. The receptors here all came from a woman aged 25 to 39 with Graves' hyperthyroidism that later progressed to Graves' ophthalmopathy.

This clonotype was found many times. The chain uses TRBV28 and TRBJ2-1, with D hard to call. From germline, CDR1 is MDHEN and CDR2 SYDVKM. The CDR3 length is 16 residues. Between the trimmed V and J ends, which lost 3 bases and 5 bases, there was a span of 17 bases. The chain's CDR3 is CASSFGGLSYHNEQFF. CDR3 in DNA: TGTGCCAGCAGTTTTGGTGGCCTTAGCTATCACAATGAGCAGTTCTTC.

This chain connects TRBV11-2 to TRBJ2-1; no firm D call. This CDR3 is 15 amino acids long. CDR1 is SGHAT, CDR2 FQNNGV, per germline. V lost 5 bases and J lost 4, with 15 bases in between. Here the CDR3 DNA reads TGTGCCAGCAGCCAAACCCCAGCAGAGTACAATGAGCAGTTCTTC. It codes for CASSQTPAEYNEQFF.

This clonotype was found many times. V is TRBV29-1 and J is TRBJ1-5, with a tentative D call TRBD1 (6 bases). CDR3 length: 13 residues. Germline CDR1 reads SQVTM; CDR2 reads ANQGSEA. Trimming cost V 3 bases and J 3 bases, with 9 bases left between them. CDR3 DNA: TGCAGCGTTGATACAGGGAACAATCAGCCCCAGCATTTT. This encodes CSVDTGNNQPQHF.

This clonotype has just a few counts. The chain carries TRBV6-1 and TRBJ2-3; 12 bases fit TRBD2. The CDR3 length is 17 residues. The V segment lost 9 bases and the J segment 1 base; nucleotides outside the gene matches: 11. Germline lookup yields CDR1 MNHNS and CDR2 SASEGT. The CDR3 is CASRLAGVYLGTDTQYF. The CDR3 DNA is TGTGCCAGTAGACTAGCGGGAGTTTATTTGGGCACAGATACGCAGTATTTT.

The table lists this clonotype with a few counts. The genes are TRBV5-1 and TRBJ2-5; 10 positions agree with TRBD1. The V segment lost 5 bases and the J segment 5 bases; nucleotides outside the gene matches: 9. There are 15 residues in the CDR3. Per germline, CDR1 SGHRS and CDR2 YFSETQ. The CDR3 reads CASRTDRGPGETQYF. In nucleotides, the CDR3 is TGCGCCAGCAGAACCGACAGGGGGCCGGGGGAGACCCAGTACTTC.

This clonotype was recorded at least ten times. The genes are TRBV20-1 and TRBJ2-5, with 8 positions matching TRBD1. J lost 4 bases, V lost 3 bases, and 7 bases had no gene match. The CDR3 sequence is 14 residues long. Germline CDR1 reads DFQATT; CDR2 reads SNEGSKA (reference sequence). The CDR3 DNA reads TGCAGTGCTAGCCGCGGACAGGGACGAGAGACCCAGTACTTC. This codes for CSASRGQGRETQYF.

This clonotype occurred many times. V usage is TRBV12-5 and J usage is TRBJ1-1; TRBD1 agrees at 9 bases. V lost 5 bases and J lost 3; bases outside the gene matches: 10. This CDR3 comprises 16 residues. Germline V gene sequence: CDR1 LGHNT, CDR2 FRNRAP. CDR3 loop: CASGPGNWTGDTEAFF. CDR3 nucleotide sequence: TGTGCTAGTGGTCCAGGTAACTGGACAGGGGACACTGAAGCTTTCTTT.

This clonotype was found a few times. The V and J genes are TRBV3-1 and TRBJ1-1, with TRBD1 matching 7 bases. The V gene's germline CDR1 is LGHDT and CDR2 YNNKEL (reference sequence). The CDR3 length is 15 residues. V trimming: 5 bases; J trimming: 0 bases; junction bases outside the gene matches: 6. Here the CDR3 DNA reads TGTGCCAGCAGCGAACACAGGGGCTTGAACACTGAAGCTTTCTTT. Amino acid sequence: CASSEHRGLNTEAFF.